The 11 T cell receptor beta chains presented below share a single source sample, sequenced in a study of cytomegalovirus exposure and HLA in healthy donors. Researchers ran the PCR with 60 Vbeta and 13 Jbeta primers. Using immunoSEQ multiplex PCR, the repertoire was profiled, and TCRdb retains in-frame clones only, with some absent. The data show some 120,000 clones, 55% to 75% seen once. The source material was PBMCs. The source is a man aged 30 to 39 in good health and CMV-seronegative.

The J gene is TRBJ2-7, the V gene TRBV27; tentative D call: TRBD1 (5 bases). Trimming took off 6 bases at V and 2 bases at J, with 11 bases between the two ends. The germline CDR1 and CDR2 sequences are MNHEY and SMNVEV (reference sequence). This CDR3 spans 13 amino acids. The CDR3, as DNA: TGTGCCAGCAGCCGCTCAGGGCCCTACGAGCAGTACTTC. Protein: CASSRSGPYEQYF.

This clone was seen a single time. CDR3 sequence reads: CASSPGGLSSYEQYF. As DNA, the CDR3 is TGCGCCAGCAGCCCTGGAGGATTAAGCTCCTACGAGCAGTACTTC. The V call is TRBV4-1, the J call TRBJ2-7; D might be TRBD2 (5 bases). Trimming stripped 4 bases from V and 0 bases from J, with 13 bases between. Germline CDR1 and CDR2: MGHRA and YSYEKL. The CDR3 covers 15 residues.

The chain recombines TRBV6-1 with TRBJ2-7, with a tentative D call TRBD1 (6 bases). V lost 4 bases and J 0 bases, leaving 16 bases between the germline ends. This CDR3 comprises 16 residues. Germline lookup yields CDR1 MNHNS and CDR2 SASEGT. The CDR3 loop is CASSGHLQGYSYEQYF. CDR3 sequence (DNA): TGTGCCAGCAGTGGCCATTTACAGGGATACTCCTACGAGCAGTACTTC.

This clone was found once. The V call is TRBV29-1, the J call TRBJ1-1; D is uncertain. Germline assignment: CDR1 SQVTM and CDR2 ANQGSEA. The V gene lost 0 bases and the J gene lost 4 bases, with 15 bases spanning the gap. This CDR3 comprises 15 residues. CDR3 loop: CSVEELPGEGTEAFF. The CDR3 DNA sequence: TGCAGCGTTGAAGAGCTCCCCGGGGAGGGCACTGAAGCTTTCTTT.

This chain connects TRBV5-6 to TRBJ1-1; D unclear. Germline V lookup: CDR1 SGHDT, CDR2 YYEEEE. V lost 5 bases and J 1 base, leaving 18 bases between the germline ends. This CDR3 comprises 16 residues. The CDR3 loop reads CASSSQPGWGNTEAFF. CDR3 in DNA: TGTGCCAGCAGTTCCCAACCGGGGTGGGGGAACACTGAAGCTTTCTTT. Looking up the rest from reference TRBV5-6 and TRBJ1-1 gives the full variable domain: DAGVTQSPTHLIKTRGQQVTLRCSPKSGHDTVSWYQQALGQGPQFIFQYYEEEERQRGNFPDRFSGHQFPNYSSELNVNALLLGDSALYLCASSSQPGWGNTEAFFGQGTRLTVV.

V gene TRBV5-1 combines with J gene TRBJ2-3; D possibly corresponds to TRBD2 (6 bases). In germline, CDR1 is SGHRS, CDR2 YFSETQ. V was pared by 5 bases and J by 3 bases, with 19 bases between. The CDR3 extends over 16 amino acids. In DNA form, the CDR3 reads TGCGCCAGCAGTCAAAAGGCGGGACTTCTAACAGATACGCAGTATTTT. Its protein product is CASSQKAGLLTDTQYF.

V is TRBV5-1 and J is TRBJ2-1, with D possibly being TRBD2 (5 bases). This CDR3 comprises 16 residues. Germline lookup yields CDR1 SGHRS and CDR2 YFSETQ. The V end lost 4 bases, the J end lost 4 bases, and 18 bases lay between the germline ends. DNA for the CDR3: TGCGCCAGCAGCAGTACGGACTGGATGACATACAATGAGCAGTTCTTC. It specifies CASSSTDWMTYNEQFF.

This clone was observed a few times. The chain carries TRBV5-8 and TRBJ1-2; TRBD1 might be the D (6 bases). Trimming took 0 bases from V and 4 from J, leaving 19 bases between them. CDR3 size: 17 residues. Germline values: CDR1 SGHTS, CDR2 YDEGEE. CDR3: CASSLVAGVPTLYGYTF. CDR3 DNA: TGTGCCAGCAGCTTGGTGGCAGGGGTCCCAACCCTCTATGGCTACACCTTC.

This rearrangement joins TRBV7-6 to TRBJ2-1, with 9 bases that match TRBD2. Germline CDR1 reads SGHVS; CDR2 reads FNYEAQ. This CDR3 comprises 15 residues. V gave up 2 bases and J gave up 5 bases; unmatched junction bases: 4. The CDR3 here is CASSLLAGTDNEQFF. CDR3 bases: TGTGCCAGCAGCTTACTAGCGGGGACAGACAATGAGCAGTTCTTC.

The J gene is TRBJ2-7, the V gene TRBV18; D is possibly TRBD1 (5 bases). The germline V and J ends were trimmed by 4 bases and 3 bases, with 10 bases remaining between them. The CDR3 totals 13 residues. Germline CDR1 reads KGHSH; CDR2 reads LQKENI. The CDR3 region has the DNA TGTGCCAGCTCACAGGGGATAGTCTACGAGCAGTACTTC. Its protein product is CASSQGIVYEQYF.

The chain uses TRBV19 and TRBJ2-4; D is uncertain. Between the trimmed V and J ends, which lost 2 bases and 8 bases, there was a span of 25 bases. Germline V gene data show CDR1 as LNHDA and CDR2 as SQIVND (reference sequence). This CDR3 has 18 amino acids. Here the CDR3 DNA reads TGTGCCAGTAGTATAAAAGTAACAACGGGTTGGAGTGTGGACATTCAGTACTTC. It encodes CASSIKVTTGWSVDIQYF.